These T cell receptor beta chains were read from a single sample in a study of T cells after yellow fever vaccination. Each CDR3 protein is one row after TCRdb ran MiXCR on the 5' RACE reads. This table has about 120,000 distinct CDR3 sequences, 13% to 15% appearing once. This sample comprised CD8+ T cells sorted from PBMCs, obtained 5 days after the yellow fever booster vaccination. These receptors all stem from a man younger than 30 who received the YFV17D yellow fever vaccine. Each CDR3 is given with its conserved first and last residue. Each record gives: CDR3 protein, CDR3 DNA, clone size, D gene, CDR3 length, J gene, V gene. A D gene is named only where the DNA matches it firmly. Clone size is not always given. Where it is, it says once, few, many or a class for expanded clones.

CDR3 protein: CASSRFSGDEQFF
CDR3 DNA: TGCGCCAGCAGCCGGTTTTCTGGCGATGAGCAGTTCTTC
clone size: .
D gene: .
CDR3 length: 13
J gene: TRBJ2-1
V gene: TRBV4-1

CDR3 protein: CASSLALAQPNTGELFF
CDR3 DNA: TGTGCCAGCAGCTTAGCGCTAGCACAACCGAACACCGGGGAGCTGTTTTTT
clone size: .
D gene: .
CDR3 length: 17
J gene: TRBJ2-2
V gene: TRBV7-2

CDR3 protein: CASSYSTGTSTDTQYF
CDR3 DNA: TGTGCCAGCAGTTACTCGACGGGTACTAGCACAGATACGCAGTATTTT
clone size: few
D gene: .
CDR3 length: 16
J gene: TRBJ2-3
V gene: TRBV6-5

CDR3 protein: CSAEEGGTEAFF
CDR3 DNA: TGCAGCGCTGAAGAGGGTGGAACTGAAGCTTTCTTT
clone size: few
D gene: .
CDR3 length: 12
J gene: TRBJ1-1
V gene: TRBV29-1

CDR3 protein: CASTQRASGSTDTQYF
CDR3 DNA: TGTGCCAGCACCCAGAGGGCTAGCGGGAGCACAGATACGCAGTATTTT
clone size: few
D gene: TRBD2
CDR3 length: 16
J gene: TRBJ2-3
V gene: TRBV27

CDR3 protein: CASSLEGIGNTIYF
CDR3 DNA: TGTGCCAGCAGCTTAGAAGGAATTGGAAACACCATATATTTT
clone size: few
D gene: .
CDR3 length: 14
J gene: TRBJ1-3
V gene: TRBV7-6

CDR3 protein: CASSDGIGQETQYF
CDR3 DNA: TGTGCCAGCAGCGATGGTATAGGGCAAGAGACCCAGTACTTC
clone size: few
D gene: .
CDR3 length: 14
J gene: TRBJ2-5
V gene: TRBV9

CDR3 protein: CASSTGGLNIQYF
CDR3 DNA: TGTGCCAGCAGTACAGGGGGCTTAAACATTCAGTACTTC
clone size: .
D gene: .
CDR3 length: 13
J gene: TRBJ2-4
V gene: TRBV21-1

CDR3 protein: CASSLGWTDTQYF
CDR3 DNA: TGTGCCAGCAGTTTGGGATGGACAGATACGCAGTATTTT
clone size: .
D gene: .
CDR3 length: 13
J gene: TRBJ2-3
V gene: TRBV12-3/TRBV12-4

CDR3 protein: CASSLRQLIYGYTF
CDR3 DNA: TGTGCCAGCAGCTTGAGGCAGCTTATCTATGGCTACACCTTC
clone size: .
D gene: .
CDR3 length: 14
J gene: TRBJ1-2
V gene: TRBV7-2

CDR3 protein: CSARDRPRGGETQYF
CDR3 DNA: TGCAGTGCTAGAGACCGTCCTCGGGGGGGGGAGACCCAGTACTTC
clone size: .
D gene: TRBD2
CDR3 length: 15
J gene: TRBJ2-5
V gene: TRBV20-1

CDR3 protein: CASSRRTGGPTDTQYF
CDR3 DNA: TGCGCCAGCAGCCGGAGGACAGGCGGCCCCACAGATACGCAGTATTTT
clone size: few
D gene: TRBD1
CDR3 length: 16
J gene: TRBJ2-3
V gene: TRBV4-1

CDR3 protein: CASSPEATYEQYF
CDR3 DNA: TGTGCCAGCAGTCCCGAGGCTACCTACGAGCAGTACTTC
clone size: .
D gene: .
CDR3 length: 13
J gene: TRBJ2-7
V gene: TRBV5-4

CDR3 protein: CASSYRRTGYDIQYF
CDR3 DNA: TGTGCCAGCAGCTACCGACGGACGGGGTATGACATTCAGTACTTC
clone size: .
D gene: .
CDR3 length: 15
J gene: TRBJ2-4
V gene: TRBV7-2

CDR3 protein: CASSIYTEAFF
CDR3 DNA: TGTGCCAGCAGTATCTACACTGAAGCTTTCTTT
clone size: .
D gene: .
CDR3 length: 11
J gene: TRBJ1-1
V gene: TRBV25-1

CDR3 protein: CATSRDQGFGNEKLFF
CDR3 DNA: TGTGCCACCAGCAGAGATCAGGGCTTCGGTAATGAAAAACTGTTTTTT
clone size: few
D gene: .
CDR3 length: 16
J gene: TRBJ1-4
V gene: TRBV15

CDR3 protein: CASSYGFSNQPQHF
CDR3 DNA: TGTGCCAGCAGTTACGGCTTTAGCAATCAGCCCCAGCATTTT
clone size: .
D gene: .
CDR3 length: 14
J gene: TRBJ1-5
V gene: TRBV6-6

CDR3 protein: CASTWRRGSYEQYF
CDR3 DNA: TGCGCCAGCACATGGAGGAGAGGCTCCTACGAGCAGTACTTC
clone size: few
D gene: .
CDR3 length: 14
J gene: TRBJ2-7
V gene: TRBV4-1

CDR3 protein: CASSGLAPTNTGELFF
CDR3 DNA: TGCGCCAGCAGCGGTCTGGCCCCTACGAACACCGGGGAGCTGTTTTTT
clone size: many
D gene: .
CDR3 length: 16
J gene: TRBJ2-2
V gene: TRBV5-1

CDR3 protein: CASSLGTGVGYTF
CDR3 DNA: TGTGCCAGCAGCTTAGGTACAGGGGTTGGCTACACCTTC
clone size: .
D gene: TRBD1
CDR3 length: 13
J gene: TRBJ1-2
V gene: TRBV11-1

CDR3 protein: CASSRTGGNTGELFF
CDR3 DNA: TGTGCCAGCAGCAGAACAGGGGGAAACACCGGGGAGCTGTTTTTT
clone size: few
D gene: TRBD1
CDR3 length: 15
J gene: TRBJ2-2
V gene: TRBV7-3

CDR3 protein: CASSYSTGTGVYNSPLHF
CDR3 DNA: TGTGCCAGCAGTTACTCGACCGGGACAGGGGTCTATAATTCACCCCTCCACTTT
clone size: .
D gene: TRBD1
CDR3 length: 18
J gene: TRBJ1-6
V gene: TRBV6-2/TRBV6-3

CDR3 protein: CASSPGTGAYTEAFF
CDR3 DNA: TGTGCCAGCAGTCCGGGGACGGGGGCTTACACTGAAGCTTTCTTT
clone size: .
D gene: .
CDR3 length: 15
J gene: TRBJ1-1
V gene: TRBV27

CDR3 protein: CASSQVAGGAEPQHF
CDR3 DNA: TGCGCCAGCAGCCAAGTAGCAGGGGGCGCGGAGCCCCAGCATTTT
clone size: few
D gene: TRBD1
CDR3 length: 15
J gene: TRBJ1-5
V gene: TRBV4-1

CDR3 protein: CASSQAGASYNEQFF
CDR3 DNA: TGCGCCAGCAGCCAGGCGGGGGCCTCCTACAATGAGCAGTTCTTC
clone size: many
D gene: .
CDR3 length: 15
J gene: TRBJ2-1
V gene: TRBV4-1

CDR3 protein: CASSQQPGLANTDTQYF
CDR3 DNA: TGCGCCAGCAGCCAACAACCGGGACTAGCCAACACAGATACGCAGTATTTT
clone size: once
D gene: TRBD2
CDR3 length: 17
J gene: TRBJ2-3
V gene: TRBV4-1

CDR3 protein: CASSLFGIGRAEQYF
CDR3 DNA: TGTGCCAGCAGTTTATTCGGGATAGGGAGAGCCGAGCAGTACTTC
clone size: few
D gene: .
CDR3 length: 15
J gene: TRBJ2-7
V gene: TRBV12-3/TRBV12-4

CDR3 protein: CASSSSMRGLEKLFF
CDR3 DNA: TGTGCCAGCAGTTCCTCTATGCGGGGGCTGGAAAAACTGTTTTTT
clone size: .
D gene: .
CDR3 length: 15
J gene: TRBJ1-4
V gene: TRBV28

CDR3 protein: CASSQILSRDGITGELFF
CDR3 DNA: TGCGCCAGCAGCCAAATCTTATCCCGAGACGGGATCACCGGGGAGCTGTTTTTT
clone size: few
D gene: .
CDR3 length: 18
J gene: TRBJ2-2
V gene: TRBV4-3

CDR3 protein: CSVFGAEAFF
CDR3 DNA: TGCAGTGTTTTCGGCGCTGAAGCTTTCTTT
clone size: .
D gene: .
CDR3 length: 10
J gene: TRBJ1-1
V gene: TRBV20-1

CDR3 protein: CASSATWGTEAFF
CDR3 DNA: TGTGCCAGTAGTGCAACATGGGGCACTGAAGCTTTCTTT
clone size: .
D gene: .
CDR3 length: 13
J gene: TRBJ1-1
V gene: TRBV19

CDR3 protein: CASSQDYRGGRGGELFF
CDR3 DNA: TGTGCCAGCAGCCAAGATTACCGTGGGGGACGGGGCGGGGAGCTGTTTTTT
clone size: .
D gene: .
CDR3 length: 17
J gene: TRBJ2-2
V gene: TRBV3-1

CDR3 protein: CASSNDYRLGQRRTQYF
CDR3 DNA: TGTGCCAGCAGTAATGACTACAGGCTTGGGCAAAGGAGGACCCAGTACTTC
clone size: few
D gene: .
CDR3 length: 17
J gene: TRBJ2-5
V gene: TRBV28

CDR3 protein: CASSVQLGNTEAFF
CDR3 DNA: TGTGCCAGTAGTGTCCAGTTGGGGAACACTGAAGCTTTCTTT
clone size: few
D gene: .
CDR3 length: 14
J gene: TRBJ1-1
V gene: TRBV19

CDR3 protein: CSAQPDPPSGSYEQYF
CDR3 DNA: TGCAGTGCTCAACCTGACCCCCCTTCAGGCTCCTACGAGCAGTACTTC
clone size: many
D gene: .
CDR3 length: 16
J gene: TRBJ2-7
V gene: TRBV20-1

CDR3 protein: CAISYFGAEEQFF
CDR3 DNA: TGTGCCATCAGCTATTTTGGGGCAGAGGAGCAGTTCTTC
clone size: .
D gene: .
CDR3 length: 13
J gene: TRBJ2-1
V gene: TRBV10-3

CDR3 protein: CASSLLGSNQPQHF
CDR3 DNA: TGTGCCAGCAGCCTACTGGGTAGCAATCAGCCCCAGCATTTT
clone size: .
D gene: .
CDR3 length: 14
J gene: TRBJ1-5
V gene: TRBV14

CDR3 protein: CASSSNEHEQYF
CDR3 DNA: TGTGCCAGCAGCTCGAATGAGCACGAGCAGTACTTC
clone size: .
D gene: .
CDR3 length: 12
J gene: TRBJ2-7
V gene: TRBV11-2

CDR3 protein: CASPSQDRGSTDTQYF
CDR3 DNA: TGTGCCAGCCCAAGCCAGGACAGGGGAAGCACAGATACGCAGTATTTT
clone size: .
D gene: .
CDR3 length: 16
J gene: TRBJ2-3
V gene: TRBV21-1

CDR3 protein: CASSQVAGAGYNEQFF
CDR3 DNA: TGCGCCAGCAGCCAAGTAGCGGGGGCTGGGTACAATGAGCAGTTCTTC
clone size: few
D gene: TRBD2
CDR3 length: 16
J gene: TRBJ2-1
V gene: TRBV4-1

CDR3 protein: CSIGPGSMVNEQFF
CDR3 DNA: TGCAGCATCGGACCGGGAAGTATGGTAAATGAGCAGTTCTTC
clone size: few
D gene: .
CDR3 length: 14
J gene: TRBJ2-1
V gene: TRBV20-1

CDR3 protein: CASSFSGQPQHF
CDR3 DNA: TGTGCCAGCAGCTTTTCAGGTCAGCCCCAGCATTTT
clone size: .
D gene: .
CDR3 length: 12
J gene: TRBJ1-5
V gene: TRBV7-9

CDR3 protein: CSVADSGGYTF
CDR3 DNA: TGCAGCGTAGCCGACAGTGGAGGCTACACCTTC
clone size: .
D gene: .
CDR3 length: 11
J gene: TRBJ1-2
V gene: TRBV29-1

CDR3 protein: CASSYGGEPQETQYF
CDR3 DNA: TGTGCCAGCAGTTATGGGGGGGAGCCACAAGAGACCCAGTACTTC
clone size: .
D gene: TRBD2
CDR3 length: 15
J gene: TRBJ2-5
V gene: TRBV6-2/TRBV6-3